Shown below are 22 T cell receptor beta chains from a single sample sequenced in a study of OX40 agonist ivuxolimab in advanced cancers. The receptor library was made with the immunoSEQ multiplex PCR assay. TCRdb re-hosts the immuneACCESS table, in-frame sequences only. Its copies lack some clones; in the studies checked, an unresolved V gene accounts for under half of them, and the cause for the rest is not known. Present in this sample are about 90,000 clones, 75% to 90% of which were seen just once. The ten most abundant clones make up about 0.2% of the sample. This specimen was CD4+ or CD8+ T cells sorted from blood, taken in a trial of the OX40 agonist ivuxolimab. These TCRs come from an adult with an advanced solid tumor such as melanoma, head and neck, liver or kidney cancer.

The V call is TRBV29-1, the J call TRBJ2-1, with 8 bases fitting TRBD2. This CDR3 is built from 14 residues. V lost 3 bases, J lost 8 bases, and 9 bases stayed unmatched. Per germline, CDR1 SQVTM and CDR2 ANQGSEA. This CDR3 reads CSVETGLGTHEQFF. The DNA for the CDR3 is TGCAGCGTTGAGACGGGACTAGGCACCCATGAGCAGTTCTTC.

This clone has just one count. The rearrangement joins TRBV30 to TRBJ1-2; the D is unclear. The germline V gene encodes CDR1 GTSNPN and CDR2 SVGIG (reference sequence). Trimming took off 2 bases at V and 3 bases at J, with 10 bases between the two ends. The CDR3 totals 13 residues. For the CDR3, the DNA is TGTGCCTGGAGTTTACGAGGTTACTATGGCTACACCTTC. Translation: CAWSLRGYYGYTF.

The chain has TRBV6-1 and TRBJ2-7; TRBD1 is a possible D gene (5 bases). Germline V gives CDR1 MNHNS, CDR2 SASEGT. Trimming stripped 6 bases from V and 3 bases from J, with 12 bases between. CDR3 length equals 13 residues. In DNA form, the CDR3 reads TGTGCCAGCAGGATGAACAGGATCTACGAGCAGTACTTC. This gives the protein CASRMNRIYEQYF.

The chain links TRBV2 to TRBJ1-6, with 10 positions matching TRBD1. After removal of 9 bases from V and 9 bases from J, the junction contained 8 bases not matched to a gene. Germline loops: CDR1 SNHLY, CDR2 FYNNEI. This CDR3 is 14 amino acids long. CDR3 sequence: CASIRDRGFSPLHF. Here the CDR3 DNA reads TGTGCCAGTATCCGGGACAGGGGATTTTCACCCCTCCACTTT.

The chain couples TRBV20-1 to TRBJ2-3; the D gene is possibly TRBD1 (6 bases). This CDR3 is 11 amino acids long. CDR1 is DFQATT, CDR2 SNEGSKA, per germline (reference sequence). The V end lost 2 bases, the J end lost 9 bases, and 9 bases lay between the germline ends. The CDR3 sequence is CSARTGSTQYF. CDR3 coding DNA: TGCAGTGCTAGAACAGGGTCCACGCAGTATTTT.

V and J are TRBV29-1 and TRBJ2-7, with D maybe TRBD2 (5 bases). Germline CDR1 reads SQVTM; CDR2 reads ANQGSEA. Trimming cost V 4 bases and J 2 bases, with 15 bases left between them. This CDR3 comprises 14 residues. The CDR3: CSVVGRRGTYEQYF. CDR3 DNA: TGCAGCGTTGTAGGACGTCGGGGAACCTACGAGCAGTACTTC.

The V call is TRBV7-9, the J call TRBJ1-5, with D perhaps TRBD1 (6 bases). The germline V gene encodes CDR1 SEHNR and CDR2 FQNEAQ (reference sequence). Trimming shortened V by 5 bases and J by 0 bases, and 11 bases separated the two germline ends. The CDR3 totals 15 residues. The CDR3 sequence is CASSPPGDSNQPQHF. DNA for the CDR3: TGTGCCAGCAGCCCTCCAGGGGATAGCAATCAGCCCCAGCATTTT. The entire variable domain, with the rest obtained from reference TRBV7-9 and TRBJ1-5, is as follows: DTGVSQNPRHKITKRGQNVTFRCDPISEHNRLYWYRQTLGQGPEFLTYFQNEAQLEKSRLLSDRFSAERPKGSFSTLEIQRTEQGDSAMYLCASSPPGDSNQPQHFGDGTRLSIL.

The CDR3 protein is CASSMWPPGANVLTF. In DNA, the CDR3 is TGTGCCAGCAGCATGTGGCCCCCAGGGGCCAACGTCCTGACTTTC. The chain carries TRBV5-4 and TRBJ2-6, with D unresolved. Looked up from germline, CDR1 is SGHNT and CDR2 is YYREEE (reference sequence). The CDR3 contains 15 residues. The ends were cut back, 4 bases at V and 4 bases at J, with 12 bases in the middle. The full variable domain, its missing parts supplied by reference TRBV5-4 and TRBJ2-6, is ETGVTQSPTHLIKTRGQQVTLRCSSQSGHNTVSWYQQALGQGPQFIFQYYREEENGRGNFPPRFSGLQFPNYSSELNVNALELDDSALYLCASSMWPPGANVLTFGAGSRLTVL.

The chain combines TRBV2 with TRBJ2-6; possible D gene TRBD1, 5 bases. From germline, CDR1 is SNHLY and CDR2 FYNNEI. The CDR3 is made up of 14 amino acids. V gave up 8 bases and J gave up 4 bases, with 12 bases separating them. DNA for the CDR3: TGTGCCAGCGCAGGGCCAGGGGGGGCCAACGTCCTGACTTTC. It encodes CASAGPGGANVLTF.

The chain combines TRBV11-3 with TRBJ2-5; D is unresolved. V lost 1 base to trimming and J lost 5 bases, with 8 bases between them. This CDR3 spans 13 amino acids. Germline CDR1 is SGHNT and CDR2 is YENEEA. The chain's CDR3 is CASSLGAAETQYF. In DNA, the CDR3 is TGTGCCAGCAGCTTAGGGGCCGCGGAGACCCAGTACTTC.

This clone has more than one count but fewer than ten. The rearrangement uses TRBV7-9 and TRBJ1-6; no definite D call. Trimming took off 5 bases at V and 10 bases at J, with 12 bases between the two ends. Germline loops: CDR1 SEHNR, CDR2 FQNEAQ (reference sequence). The CDR3 has 13 amino acids. The CDR3 nucleotides read TGTGCCAGCAGCATGATCCTTGGATCACCCCTCCACTTT. Its protein is CASSMILGSPLHF.

This clone has only one observation. This chain joins TRBV6-6 and TRBJ1-5; 8 nucleotides align to TRBD1. CDR1 and CDR2 from the germline V gene are MNHNY and SVGAGI (reference sequence). There are 15 residues in the CDR3. V lost 4 bases to trimming and J lost 6 bases; unmatched junction nucleotides: 8. CDR3 coding DNA: TGTGCCAGCAGTTCCCAGACAGGGGCTTTTCAGCCCCAGCATTTT. As protein: CASSSQTGAFQPQHF.

Worth noting for this clone: Other DNA sequences of this sample code for an identical CDR3. This rearrangement joins TRBV9 to TRBJ2-5; TRBD2 agrees at 10 bases. Germline loops: CDR1 SGDLS, CDR2 YYNGEE. This CDR3 has 16 amino acids. Losses at the gene ends were 0 bases for V and 5 bases for J; bases not matched to a gene: 7. The CDR3 nucleotides are TGTGCCAGCAGCGTAGCTGGAGCGGGAGGGGGGGAGACCCAGTACTTC. It encodes CASSVAGAGGGETQYF.

The chain uses TRBV28 and TRBJ1-5; a possible D gene is TRBD1 (5 bases). Looked up from germline, CDR1 is MDHEN and CDR2 is SYDVKM. Trimming took off 6 bases at V and 7 bases at J, with 19 bases between the two ends. CDR3 length equals 15 residues. As DNA, the CDR3 is TGTGCCAGCAGGCCCGGGGGTAGGGTACAACAGCCCCAGCATTTT. This sequence encodes CASRPGGRVQQPQHF.

This rearrangement joins TRBV2 to TRBJ1-1; 8 bases agree with TRBD1. CDR3 length: 15 residues. CDR1 and CDR2 from the germline V gene are SNHLY and FYNNEI. V dropped 4 bases and J dropped 5; count of bases not matched to a gene: 9. As DNA, the CDR3 is TGTGCCAGCAGTGCTACCAGGGGGCGGGGTACTGAAGCTTTCTTT. This encodes CASSATRGRGTEAFF.

The chain employs TRBV27 and TRBJ2-7; 10 bases map to TRBD1. The CDR3 covers 17 residues. Losses at the gene ends were 3 bases for V and 7 bases for J; bases not matched to a gene: 15. Germline lookup yields CDR1 MNHEY and CDR2 SMNVEV (reference sequence). This chain's CDR3 is CASSFQATGGVLWEQYF. The DNA of the CDR3 is TGTGCCAGCAGTTTCCAGGCGACAGGGGGCGTATTGTGGGAGCAGTACTTC.

The chain recombines TRBV6-5 with TRBJ1-2; TRBD1 matches at 8 bases. The trim removed 2 bases at V and 5 bases at J, leaving 4 bases unmatched. Per germline, CDR1 MNHEY and CDR2 SVGAGI. The CDR3 is made up of 14 amino acids. In DNA, the CDR3 is TGTGCCAGCAGTTACAAACAGGGGGGGTATGGCTACACCTTC. It specifies CASSYKQGGYGYTF.

This clone has a handful of counts. Other DNA sequences in this sample translate to the same CDR3. The chain links TRBV7-9 to TRBJ2-3, with D uncertain. The CDR3 contains 11 residues. V was shortened by 3 bases and J by 2 bases, with 0 bases between the two germline ends. Per germline, CDR1 SEHNR and CDR2 FQNEAQ (reference sequence). CDR3 protein: CASSFTDTQYF. The CDR3 DNA sequence: TGTGCCAGCAGCTTCACAGATACGCAGTATTTT.

Here the CDR3 reads CASSAGGSYTDTQYF. The CDR3 DNA follows: TGTGCCAGCAGTGCCGGGGGAAGCTACACAGATACGCAGTATTTT. The V call is TRBV28, the J call TRBJ2-3; maybe TRBD2 (6 bases). The CDR3 is made up of 15 amino acids. Germline values: CDR1 MDHEN, CDR2 SYDVKM. V was shortened by 5 bases and J by 2 bases, with 14 bases between the two germline ends.

The V and J genes are TRBV7-9 and TRBJ1-1; D possibly corresponds to TRBD1 (6 bases). From germline, CDR1 is SEHNR and CDR2 FQNEAQ (reference sequence). There are 14 residues in the CDR3. V lost 3 bases to trimming and J lost 5 bases, with 13 bases between them. CDR3 DNA sequence: TGTGCCAGCAGCTTCCAGGGGAGGGGGACTGAAGCTTTCTTT. As protein: CASSFQGRGTEAFF.

The chain couples TRBV6-5 to TRBJ2-1, with 8 positions matching TRBD2. V shed 6 bases and J 2 bases; nucleotides not matched to a gene: 6. The CDR3 loop spans 15 amino acids. Germline-derived CDR1 and CDR2 are MNHEY and SVGAGI. The CDR3 is CASSPQAGAYNEQFF. The CDR3 DNA is TGTGCCAGCAGCCCCCAAGCGGGGGCCTACAATGAGCAGTTCTTC.

The chain uses TRBV10-3 and TRBJ2-7; 8 bases are a match to TRBD1. The germline V gene has CDR1 ENHRY and CDR2 SYGVKD. This CDR3 has 16 residues. J lost 1 base, V lost 4 bases, and 9 bases had no gene match. The CDR3, as DNA: TGTGCCATCAGTGCCGCTCGACAGGGGACGTCCTACGAGCAGTACTTC. It encodes CAISAARQGTSYEQYF.